Below, one T cell receptor (beta chain) is given with its context. Germline CDR1 is SGDLS and CDR2 is YYNGEE. This CDR3 contains 15 residues. V gave up 1 base and J gave up 2 bases, with 10 bases separating them. This entry comes from a study of cytomegalovirus exposure and HLA in healthy donors. The validation cohort, a group of 130 or so subjects, included the donors and was separate from the roughly 670-subject first cohort. Generated by immunoSEQ multiplex PCR, the TCRdb table keeps only in-frame clones and is missing some. The table records 150,000 to 160,000 clones, around 84% of them present only once.

The sample comprised PBMCs. The V and J genes are TRBV9 and TRBJ1-3; weak D call: TRBD1 (6 bases). The receptor comes from a human donor in good health. This CDR3 is CASSVRGATGNTIYF. The CDR3 DNA reads TGTGCCAGCAGCGTACGGGGGGCCACTGGAAACACCATATATTTT.